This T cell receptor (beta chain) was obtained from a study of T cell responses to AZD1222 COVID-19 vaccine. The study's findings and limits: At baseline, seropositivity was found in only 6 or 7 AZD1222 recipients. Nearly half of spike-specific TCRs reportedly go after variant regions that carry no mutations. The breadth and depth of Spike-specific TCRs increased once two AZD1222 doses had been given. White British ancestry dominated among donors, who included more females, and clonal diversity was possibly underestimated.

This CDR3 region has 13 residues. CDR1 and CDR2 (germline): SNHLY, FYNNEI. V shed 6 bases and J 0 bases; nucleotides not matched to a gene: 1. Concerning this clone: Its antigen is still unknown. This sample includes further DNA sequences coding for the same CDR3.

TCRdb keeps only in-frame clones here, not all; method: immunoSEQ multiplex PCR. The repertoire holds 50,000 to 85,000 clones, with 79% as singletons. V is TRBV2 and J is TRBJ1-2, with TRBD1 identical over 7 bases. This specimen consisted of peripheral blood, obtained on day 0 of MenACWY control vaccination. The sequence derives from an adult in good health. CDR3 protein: CASSGTANYGYTF. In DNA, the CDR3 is TGTGCCAGCAGCGGGACAGCTAACTATGGCTACACCTTC.